This T cell receptor (beta chain) stems from a study of breast tumors, draining lymph nodes, adjacent tissues. The ends were cut back, 1 base at V and 6 bases at J, with 13 bases in the middle. Looked up from germline, CDR1 is SGHVS and CDR2 is FQNEAQ. The CDR3 is 14 amino acids. The table lists this clonotype with many counts. Breast cancer patients provided tissue from their axillary draining lymph nodes. TCRdb called the multiplex PCR reads again in MiXCR, with one record for every CDR3 protein. This sample has about 130,000 distinct CDR3 sequences, with around 20% found just once. The source of this sequence is a female donor with breast cancer. Some clones in this sample may be carry-over from other donors' samples. This sequence joins TRBV7-8 and TRBJ2-7; D gene unclear. Sequencing was carried out using axillary lymph node tissue. CDR3 protein: CASSLEVAAFEQYF. The CDR3 DNA sequence: TGTGCCAGCAGCTTAGAGGTCGCAGCGTTCGAGCAGTACTTC.